The source of this T cell receptor beta chain is a study of shared clonotypes between healthy human individuals. A note on this clone: One junction end does not reproduce the germline sequence, and a read error may be involved.

CD8 memory merged CD45RO+ cells and CCR7-negative CD45RA+ TemRA cells into one population. Germline V lookup: CDR1 SSHAT, CDR2 FNYEAQ (reference sequence). This CDR3 comprises 13 residues. The sorted-subset replicate PCRs were given about 210 ng DNA, which is 30,000 or so T cell genomes. Profiled with immunoSEQ multiplex PCR; TCRdb holds only in-frame clones, not every one. The repertoire includes approximately 350,000 clones, 96% of them detected once, and around 0.29% sits in the top ten. The receptor's source is a man aged 25-45 years in good health. The V call is TRBV7-7, the J call TRBJ2-7, with 9 bases identical to TRBD1. Sequenced sample: memory CD8+ T cells sorted from blood. Subset indicated: CD45RO+ cells pooled with CCR7-negative TemRA cells. CDR3 sequence: CASSLTGGYEQYF. CDR3 DNA: TGTGCTAGCAGCTTGACAGGGGGCTACGAGCAGTACTTC.